A single sample gave rise to the 9 T cell receptor beta chains below, sequenced in a study of CD8 T cells in ankylosing spondylitis. TCRdb re-called the 5' RACE reads through MiXCR, storing one row per CDR3 protein. The table lists 180,000 or so distinct CDR3 sequences, roughly 12% of them singletons, with 25% to 30% in the top ten. The source material was blood, either unsorted or a sorted T cell fraction (not recorded which). These receptors were collected from a male donor with ankylosing spondylitis or in good health (not recorded which).

The CDR3 loop reads CASSPTLKGEKLFF. Here the CDR3 DNA reads TGTGCCAGCAGTCCGACCCTAAAAGGCGAAAAACTGTTTTTT. The chain recombines TRBV2 with TRBJ1-4; D gene ambiguous. The germline V gene has CDR1 SNHLY and CDR2 FYNNEI. The CDR3 runs to 14 residues. V gave up 5 bases and J gave up 8 bases, with 15 bases separating them.

In this sample, this clonotype turned up many times. The chain links TRBV5-1 to TRBJ2-1, with 12 bases aligning to TRBD2. Germline loops: CDR1 SGHRS, CDR2 YFSETQ. The CDR3 spans 21 residues. V shed 0 bases and J 0 bases; nucleotides not matched to a gene: 13. The CDR3 region is CASSLGVVGLAGSSSYNEQFF. The CDR3 DNA is TGCGCCAGCAGCTTGGGAGTTGTGGGACTAGCGGGTTCGAGCTCCTACAATGAGCAGTTCTTC.

This clonotype has ten or more counts. The V gene is TRBV24-1, the J gene TRBJ2-2; a possible D gene is TRBD2 (5 bases). Germline lookup yields CDR1 KGHDR and CDR2 SFDVKD. This CDR3 is built from 16 residues. Between the trimmed V and J ends, which lost 0 bases and 2 bases, there was a span of 9 bases. The DNA for the CDR3 is TGTGCCACCAGTGATTTGGAGGCGGGTAACACCGGGGAGCTGTTTTTT. It yields the protein CATSDLEAGNTGELFF.

This clonotype was counted a few times. V and J are TRBV2 and TRBJ2-1; D is ambiguous. This CDR3 region has 14 residues. V lost 6 bases and J lost 9, with 18 bases in between. From germline, CDR1 is SNHLY and CDR2 FYNNEI. CDR3 bases: TGTGCCAGCAGCAACTACGGTCTAGTGGCTGAGCAGTTCTTC. Translated, it gives CASSNYGLVAEQFF. Together with reference TRBV2 and TRBJ2-1, the CDR3 gives the full variable domain: EPEVTQTPSHQVTQMGQEVILRCVPISNHLYFYWYRQILGQKVEFLVSFYNNEISEKSEIFDDQFSVERPDGSNFTLKIRSTKLEDSAMYFCASSNYGLVAEQFFGPGTRLTVL.

The rearrangement links TRBV15 to TRBJ1-2; D gene ambiguous. Germline-derived CDR1 and CDR2 are LNHNV and YYDKDF (reference sequence). CDR3 size: 15 residues. V dropped 5 bases and J dropped 0 bases, with 13 bases sitting between them. CDR3 nucleotides: TGTGCCACCAGCGTAGGGAGAGGTACTAACTATGGCTACACCTTC. Protein: CATSVGRGTNYGYTF.

This clonotype was seen many times. The chain carries TRBV6-5 and TRBJ1-2; possibly TRBD1 for D (5 bases). Germline loops: CDR1 MNHEY, CDR2 SVGAGI. With 7 bases removed from V and 6 bases from J, the gap between germline ends came to 15 bases. The CDR3 runs to 13 residues. CDR3 DNA sequence: TGTGCCAGCAAACTGGGGCAGGAAAATGGCTACACCTTC. Protein sequence: CASKLGQENGYTF.

This clonotype was recorded at least ten times. The genes are TRBV5-1 and TRBJ2-7, with TRBD2 identical over 7 bases. The CDR3 totals 17 residues. With 0 bases clipped from V and 1 base from J, the junction kept 10 bases outside the gene matches. Germline CDR1 reads SGHRS; CDR2 reads YFSETQ. CDR3 bases: TGCGCCAGCAGCTTGGCCGGGCTGCGCGGGAGTTCCTACGAGCAGTACTTC. As protein: CASSLAGLRGSSYEQYF.

This clonotype was seen ten or more times. The rearrangement links TRBV10-3 to TRBJ2-6, with D possibly being TRBD2 (5 bases). Looked up from germline, CDR1 is ENHRY and CDR2 is SYGVKD. The CDR3 runs to 15 residues. The V and J ends lost 5 bases and 0 bases respectively, with 8 bases between them. DNA of the CDR3: TGTGCCATCAGTTGGGAGACCTCTGGGGCCAACGTCCTGACTTTC. This encodes CAISWETSGANVLTF.

This chain connects TRBV12-3 or TRBV12-4 to TRBJ2-5, with 8 bases fitting TRBD2. This CDR3 has 13 amino acids. Germline trimming cut 6 bases from V and 3 bases from J; bases unmatched to any gene: 3. CDR3 region: CASSQAGEETQYF. CDR3 coding DNA: TGTGCCAGCAGCCAAGCGGGAGAAGAGACCCAGTACTTC.